This record concerns one T cell receptor (beta chain) sequence. Antigen: not known. Samples with a second dose at about 4 or about 12 weeks were pooled together. The protocol was immunoSEQ multiplex PCR, while the TCRdb copy is restricted to in-frame clones and leaves out a portion. The data hold tens of thousands of clones, with roughly 90% observed a single time. The data stem from a study of T cell responses to AZD1222 COVID-19 vaccine. General study results and limits: Reports indicate that nearly half of spike-specific TCRs are directed at unmutated variant regions. Samples come after the peak T cell response, not at day 14. Spike as a whole was targeted by vaccine-associated CD4 TCRs, dominant at 160-218 and 743-854.

The material sequenced was peripheral blood, taken 28 days after the second AZD1222 dose. This receptor was taken from an adult who received the AZD1222 COVID-19 vaccine.

CDR3 DNA sequence: TGTGCCAGCACCCCCCGGCTAGCGGGGGGCACCGGGGAGCTGTTTTTT. This translates into CASTPRLAGGTGELFF. The chain recombines TRBV27 with TRBJ2-2, with 11 nucleotides matching TRBD2. V lost 7 bases, J lost 4 bases, and 8 bases stayed unmatched. This CDR3 spans 16 amino acids. The germline gives CDR1 MNHEY, CDR2 SMNVEV (reference sequence).